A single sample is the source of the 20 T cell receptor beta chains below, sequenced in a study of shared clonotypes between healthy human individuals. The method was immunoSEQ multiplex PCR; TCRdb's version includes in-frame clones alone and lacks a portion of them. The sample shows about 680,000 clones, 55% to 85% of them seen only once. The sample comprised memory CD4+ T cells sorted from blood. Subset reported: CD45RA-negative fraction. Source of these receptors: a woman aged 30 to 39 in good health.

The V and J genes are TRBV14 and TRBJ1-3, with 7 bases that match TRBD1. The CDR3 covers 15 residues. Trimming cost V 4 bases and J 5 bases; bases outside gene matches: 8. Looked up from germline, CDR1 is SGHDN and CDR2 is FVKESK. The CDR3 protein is CASSRKEQGRNTIYF. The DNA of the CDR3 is TGTGCCAGCAGCCGAAAAGAACAGGGGAGAAACACCATATATTTT.

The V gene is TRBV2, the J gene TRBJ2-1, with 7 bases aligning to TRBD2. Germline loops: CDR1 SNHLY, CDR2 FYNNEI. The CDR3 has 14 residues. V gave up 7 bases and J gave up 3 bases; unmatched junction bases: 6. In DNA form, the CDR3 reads TGTGCCAGCACCTTACTAGCGAACTACAATGAGCAGTTCTTC. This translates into CASTLLANYNEQFF.

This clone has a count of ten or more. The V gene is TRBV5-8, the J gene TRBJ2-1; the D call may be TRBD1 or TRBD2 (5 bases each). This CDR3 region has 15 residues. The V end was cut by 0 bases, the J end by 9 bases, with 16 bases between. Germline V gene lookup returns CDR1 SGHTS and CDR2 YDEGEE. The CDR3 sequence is CASSLAGPITREQFF. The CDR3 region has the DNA TGTGCCAGCAGCTTGGCGGGACCAATTACACGTGAGCAGTTCTTC. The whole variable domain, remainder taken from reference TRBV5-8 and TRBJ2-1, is EAGVTQSPTHLIKTRGQQATLRCSPISGHTSVYWYQQALGLGLQFLLWYDEGEERNRGNFPPRFSGRQFPNYSSELNVNALELEDSALYLCASSLAGPITREQFFGPGTRLTVL.

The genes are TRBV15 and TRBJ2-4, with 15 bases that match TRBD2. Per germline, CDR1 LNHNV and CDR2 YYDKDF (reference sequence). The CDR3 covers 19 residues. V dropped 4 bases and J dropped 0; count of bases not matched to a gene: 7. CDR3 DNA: TGTGCCACCAGCAAAGGGGGACTAGCGGGAGGCCTAGCCAAAAACATTCAGTACTTC. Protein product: CATSKGGLAGGLAKNIQYF. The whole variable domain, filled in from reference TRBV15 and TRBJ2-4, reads DAMVIQNPRYQVTQFGKPVTLSCSQTLNHNVMYWYQQKSSQAPKLLFHYYDKDFNNEADTPDNFQSRRPNTSFCFLDIRSPGLGDTAMYLCATSKGGLAGGLAKNIQYFGAGTRLSVL.

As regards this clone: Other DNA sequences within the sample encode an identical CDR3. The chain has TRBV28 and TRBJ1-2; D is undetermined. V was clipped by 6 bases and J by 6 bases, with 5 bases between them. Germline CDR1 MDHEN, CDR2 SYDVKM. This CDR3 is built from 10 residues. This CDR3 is CASSSNGYTF. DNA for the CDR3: TGTGCCAGCAGCTCCAATGGCTACACCTTC.

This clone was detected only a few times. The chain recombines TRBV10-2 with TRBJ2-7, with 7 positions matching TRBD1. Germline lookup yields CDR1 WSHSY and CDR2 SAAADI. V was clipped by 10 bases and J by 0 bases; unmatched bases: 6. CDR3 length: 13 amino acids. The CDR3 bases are TGCGCCATTCGGGACAGAAACTCCTACGAGCAGTACTTC. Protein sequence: CAIRDRNSYEQYF.

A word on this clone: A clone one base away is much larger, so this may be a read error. The CDR3 nucleotides are TGCGCCGGCAGTGAGTATGAGGCGGGAGGGAAGGAGCAGTTCTTC. Its protein product is CAGSEYEAGGKEQFF. The chain has TRBV10-1 and TRBJ2-1, with 9 bases identical to TRBD2. This CDR3 is 15 amino acids long. Germline CDR1 WNHNN, CDR2 SYGVQD (reference sequence).

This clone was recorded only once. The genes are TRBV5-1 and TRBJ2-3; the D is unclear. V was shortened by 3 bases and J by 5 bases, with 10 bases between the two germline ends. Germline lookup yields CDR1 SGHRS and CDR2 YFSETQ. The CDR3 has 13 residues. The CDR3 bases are TGCGCCAGCAGCTGGGGTTCTTTAGATACGCAGTATTTT. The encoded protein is CASSWGSLDTQYF.

The DNA for the CDR3 is TGCGCCAGCAGCAAGCCCCCACGACTAGCGGGAGCGCACCCCCAAGAGACCCAGTACTTC. Translation gives CASSKPPRLAGAHPQETQYF. This chain joins TRBV5-1 and TRBJ2-5; 12 bases map to TRBD2. This CDR3 is 20 amino acids long. Germline lookup yields CDR1 SGHRS and CDR2 YFSETQ. Unmatched junction bases numbered 17, after V lost 4 bases and J lost 1 base.

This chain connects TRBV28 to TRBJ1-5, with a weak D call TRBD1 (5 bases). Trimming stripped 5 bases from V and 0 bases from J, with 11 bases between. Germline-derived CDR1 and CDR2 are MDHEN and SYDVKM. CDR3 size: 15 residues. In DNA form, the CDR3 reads TGTGCCAGCAGTAAAAAGGGGTATAGCAATCAGCCCCAGCATTTT. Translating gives CASSKKGYSNQPQHF.

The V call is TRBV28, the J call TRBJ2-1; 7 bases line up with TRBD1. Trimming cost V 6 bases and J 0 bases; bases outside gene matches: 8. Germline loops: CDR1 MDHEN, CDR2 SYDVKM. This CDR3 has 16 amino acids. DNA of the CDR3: TGTGCCAGCAGACCTTTGGGGACAGACTCCTACAATGAGCAGTTCTTC. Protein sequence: CASRPLGTDSYNEQFF. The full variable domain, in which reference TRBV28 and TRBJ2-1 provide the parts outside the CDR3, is DVKVTQSSRYLVKRTGEKVFLECVQDMDHENMFWYRQDPGLGLRLIYFSYDVKMKEKGDIPEGYSVSREKKERFSLILESASTNQTSMYLCASRPLGTDSYNEQFFGPGTRLTVL.

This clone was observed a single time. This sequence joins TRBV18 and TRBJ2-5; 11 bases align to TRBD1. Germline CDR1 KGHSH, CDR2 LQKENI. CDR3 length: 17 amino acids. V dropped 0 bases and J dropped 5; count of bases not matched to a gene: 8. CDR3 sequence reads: CASSPPADRGRGETQYF. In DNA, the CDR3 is TGTGCCAGCTCACCACCGGCGGACAGGGGGCGCGGGGAGACCCAGTACTTC.

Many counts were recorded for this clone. CDR3 residues: CASRRVSQEFF. In nucleotides, the CDR3 is TGTGCCAGCAGGAGGGTCTCACAAGAGTTCTTC. The gene calls are TRBV2 and TRBJ2-1, with D perhaps TRBD2 (5 bases). CDR3 length equals 11 residues. Trimming pared 6 bases from V and 14 bases from J, leaving 14 bases between. Germline CDR1 reads SNHLY; CDR2 reads FYNNEI.

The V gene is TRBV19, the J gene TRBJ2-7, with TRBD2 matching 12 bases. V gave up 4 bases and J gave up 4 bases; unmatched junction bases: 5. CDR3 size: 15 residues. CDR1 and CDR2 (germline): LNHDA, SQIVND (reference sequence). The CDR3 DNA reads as TGTGCCAGTAGTAACCAGGGACTAGCGGGTTACGAGCAGTACTTC. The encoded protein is CASSNQGLAGYEQYF.

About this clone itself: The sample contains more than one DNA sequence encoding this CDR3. The DNA of the CDR3 is TGTGCCAGTAGTATCCGGGACAGAAAAGAGACCCAGTACTTC. Translation gives CASSIRDRKETQYF. The V gene is TRBV19, the J gene TRBJ2-5; 7 bases match TRBD1. This CDR3 contains 14 residues. After removal of 3 bases from V and 3 bases from J, the junction contained 4 bases not matched to a gene. Germline CDR1 is LNHDA and CDR2 is SQIVND (reference sequence).

The CDR3 sequence is CASSFEGTGRTEAFF. CDR3 bases: TGTGCCAGCAGCTTTGAGGGGACAGGGAGGACTGAAGCTTTCTTT. V and J are TRBV7-9 and TRBJ1-1; 9 bases are shared with TRBD1. Germline-derived CDR1 and CDR2 are SEHNR and FQNEAQ (reference sequence). The CDR3 consists of 15 residues. V trimming: 3 bases; J trimming: 5 bases; junction bases outside the gene matches: 7.

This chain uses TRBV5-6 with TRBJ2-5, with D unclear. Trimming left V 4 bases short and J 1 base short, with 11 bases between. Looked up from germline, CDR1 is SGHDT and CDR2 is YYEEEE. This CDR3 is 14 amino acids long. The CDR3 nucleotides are TGTGCCAGCAGCCTCGGGCAGTTCCAAGAGACCCAGTACTTC. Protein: CASSLGQFQETQYF.

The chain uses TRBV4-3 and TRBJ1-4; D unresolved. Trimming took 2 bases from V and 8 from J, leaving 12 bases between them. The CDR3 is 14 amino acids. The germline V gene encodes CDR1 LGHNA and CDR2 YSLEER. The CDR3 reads CASSQSLGREKLFF. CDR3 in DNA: TGCGCCAGCAGCCAAAGCCTGGGCCGGGAAAAACTGTTTTTT.

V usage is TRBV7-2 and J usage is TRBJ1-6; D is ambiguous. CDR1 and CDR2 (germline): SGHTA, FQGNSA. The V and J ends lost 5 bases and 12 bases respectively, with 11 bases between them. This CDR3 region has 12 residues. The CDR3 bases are TGTGCCAGCAGCCCCCGGCGGGGACCCCTCCACTTT. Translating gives CASSPRRGPLHF.

CDR3 sequence (DNA): TGTGCCAGCAGCCCCGGGACAGGGGGACTCGAGCAGTACTTC. Translating it yields CASSPGTGGLEQYF. The genes are TRBV2 and TRBJ2-7; 11 bases agree with TRBD1. CDR1 is SNHLY and CDR2 is FYNNEI in the germline V gene. CDR3 length equals 14 residues. Losses at the gene ends were 6 bases for V and 6 bases for J; bases not matched to a gene: 7. Looking up the rest from reference TRBV2 and TRBJ2-7 gives the full variable domain: EPEVTQTPSHQVTQMGQEVILRCVPISNHLYFYWYRQILGQKVEFLVSFYNNEISEKSEIFDDQFSVERPDGSNFTLKIRSTKLEDSAMYFCASSPGTGGLEQYFGPGTRLTVT.